The rows below give T cell receptor beta chains drawn from one sample of a study of blood T cell repertoires in COVID-19. Using immunoSEQ multiplex PCR, the repertoire was profiled, and TCRdb retains in-frame clones only, with some absent. Among roughly 140,000 clones listed, roughly four fifths were seen once. The sequencing input was PBMCs or T cells enriched from blood (not recorded which). Receptors originate from a man in his fifties or sixties who had recovered from COVID-19. Each CDR3 is given with its conserved first and last residue. A D gene is named only where the DNA matches it firmly. Rows give clone size only sometimes, using once, few, many, or a class for an expanded clone.

j_call v_call d_call clone_size cdr3_nt cdr3_aa
TRBJ1-1 TRBV2 - - TGTGCCAGCAGTGAAAGGAGACAGATCAGCATGAACACTGAAGCTTTCTTT CASSERRQISMNTEAFF
TRBJ1-5 TRBV7-3 - few TGTGCCAGCAGCTTAAGGGTCTTGGGGGAGGGCACCGCCGATCAGCCCCAGCATTTT CASSLRVLGEGTADQPQHF
TRBJ1-2 TRBV30 - once TGTGCCTGGACTCTGGGCGTTTATGGCTACACCTTC CAWTLGVYGYTF
TRBJ2-5 TRBV28 TRBD2 - TGTGCCAGCAGTCCATTCAGCGGGGGGGCACAAGAGACCCAGTACTTC CASSPFSGGAQETQYF
TRBJ2-3 TRBV12-5 - few TGTGCTAGTGGTGTACAGGGAGCAGATACGCAGTATTTT CASGVQGADTQYF
TRBJ1-4 TRBV30 - - TGTGCCTGGAGTGTAGGGGGAAGGAGCGAAAAACTGTTTTTT CAWSVGGRSEKLFF
TRBJ2-1 TRBV4-2 TRBD1 - TGTGCCAGCAGCCAAGATGGGACAGGGGGTTACAATGAGCAGTTCTTC CASSQDGTGGYNEQFF
TRBJ2-5 TRBV18 TRBD2 - TGTGCCAGCTCAGAGACTAGCGGGGGGAACCGAAAAGAGACCCAGTACTTC CASSETSGGNRKETQYF
TRBJ1-2 TRBV21-1 - - TGTGCCAGCAGCGACCGGGACAGGGGGCTTGGCTACACCTTC CASSDRDRGLGYTF
TRBJ1-2 TRBV18 - - TGTGCCAGCTCACTTTCAGGGGCGTCAGGGTATGGCTACACCTTC CASSLSGASGYGYTF
TRBJ1-5 TRBV30 TRBD1 - TGTGCCTGGAGTGGTGGACAGGGGGGCCAGCCCCAGCATTTT CAWSGGQGGQPQHF
TRBJ1-2 TRBV7-3 - few TGTGCCAGCAGCTTAGGTGGCTCTGCTTGGGGAGGAGGCTACACCTTC CASSLGGSAWGGGYTF
TRBJ2-7 TRBV2 - - TGTGCCAGCAGTGGTGGGGGGTTATCCTACGAGCAGTACTTC CASSGGGLSYEQYF
TRBJ1-2 TRBV2 - - TGTGCCAGCAACGAGGGGAGGGTGGGCTATGGCTACACCTTC CASNEGRVGYGYTF
TRBJ1-4 TRBV7-8 TRBD1 - TGTGCCAGCAGCTTAGGCACAGGGGGTTTAAGTGAAAAACTGTTTTTT CASSLGTGGLSEKLFF
TRBJ1-4 TRBV2 - - TGTGCCAGCAGACCGGGACAAGCAACTAATGAAAAACTGTTTTTT CASRPGQATNEKLFF
TRBJ2-7 TRBV4-2 TRBD1 - TGTGCCAGCAGCCAAGGGACAGGTCTGTTCCACGAGCAGTACTTC CASSQGTGLFHEQYF
TRBJ2-7 TRBV12-3/TRBV12-4 TRBD2 - TGTGCCAGCAGGCGGGGGGGGTCTTACGAGCAGTACTTC CASRRGGSYEQYF
TRBJ2-4 TRBV4-2 TRBD2 - TGTGCCAGCAGCGCGCGGGGGGGCCTCAAAAACATTCAGTACTTC CASSARGGLKNIQYF
TRBJ2-5 TRBV7-6 TRBD1 many TGTGCCAGCAGCTTGACAGGGGCGGGAGAGACCCAGTACTTC CASSLTGAGETQYF
TRBJ1-2 TRBV18 - - TGTGCCAGCTCACCTCCGTTGGGGCATTATGGCTACACCTTC CASSPPLGHYGYTF
TRBJ2-5 TRBV2 - - TGTGCCAGCAGCGCGATAGCCTCCGGGACCCAGTACTTC CASSAIASGTQYF
TRBJ1-1 TRBV15 - - TGTGCCACCAGCAGAGATGTGGCGAACACTGAAGCTTTCTTT CATSRDVANTEAFF
TRBJ1-4 TRBV7-2 TRBD1 - TGTGCCAGCAGCTCACGACAGGGTGATGGGCCTAATGAAAAACTGTTTTTT CASSSRQGDGPNEKLFF
TRBJ1-3 TRBV12-5 - - TGTGCTAGTGGTTTGGTAGTGGACGGGAACTCTGGAAACACCATATATTTT CASGLVVDGNSGNTIYF
TRBJ1-5 TRBV5-1 - - TGCGCCAGCAGCTTACAGGGCGTGGGGCAGCCCCAGCATTTT CASSLQGVGQPQHF
TRBJ1-2 TRBV7-8 - - TGTGCCAGCAGCTTAGCCTCCACAGGGCCCCTCGGTGATGGCTACACCTTC CASSLASTGPLGDGYTF
TRBJ1-5 TRBV7-9 TRBD1 few TGTGCCAGCAGCGCGACAGGGCGGCCAGGTCAGCCCCAGCATTTT CASSATGRPGQPQHF
TRBJ1-1 TRBV20-1 - - TGCAGTGCTAGTCGAGTGAACACTGAAGCTTTCTTT CSASRVNTEAFF
TRBJ1-2 TRBV18 - - TGTGCCAGCTCGCCCCTACGGGGGGACTATGGCTACACCTTC CASSPLRGDYGYTF
TRBJ2-2 TRBV9 - - TGTGCCAGCAGCGGCACAGGGTGGGAGACCGGGGAGCTGTTTTTT CASSGTGWETGELFF
TRBJ2-2 TRBV2 TRBD1 - TGTGCCAGCACTCCCCGGGACAGGAAGAACACCGGGGAGCTGTTTTTT CASTPRDRKNTGELFF
TRBJ1-1 TRBV27 - - TGTGCCAGCAGTTTACAGGGAAACACTGAAGCTTTCTTT CASSLQGNTEAFF
TRBJ1-6 TRBV30 - once TGTGCCTGGAACGGTCACAGTTATTCACCCCTCCACTTT CAWNGHSYSPLHF
TRBJ2-1 TRBV2 TRBD1 - TGTGCCAGCAGTGGGGACAGGGGGCTGATGAATGAGCAGTTCTTC CASSGDRGLMNEQFF
TRBJ2-1 TRBV7-8 TRBD2 - TGTGCCAGCAGCAACCATACCCCCAATAGCGGGGGGGGAAAATACAATGAGCAGTTCTTC CASSNHTPNSGGGKYNEQFF
TRBJ1-5 TRBV2 TRBD1 - TGTGCCAGCAGTGAAGGAGTCGGGGGACAGGGGGCTAGGCAGCCCCAGCATTTT CASSEGVGGQGARQPQHF
TRBJ1-1 TRBV6-5 - - TGTGCCAGCAGACCGCCGGGACAGAACACTGAAGCTTTCTTT CASRPPGQNTEAFF
TRBJ2-7 TRBV5-1 - - TGCGCCAGCAGCTTGGACGGAGCCTACGAGCAGTACTTC CASSLDGAYEQYF
TRBJ1-4 TRBV3-1/TRBV3-2 - - TGTGCCAGCAGCCAAGGACAAAATAATGAAAAACTGTTTTTT CASSQGQNNEKLFF
TRBJ1-6 TRBV3-1/TRBV3-2 TRBD1 - TGTGCCAGCAGCCAAGGCCATGGGACAGCCTTAAATTCACCCCTCCACTTT CASSQGHGTALNSPLHF
TRBJ1-5 TRBV30 TRBD1 - TGTGCCTGGAGTGCACAGGGGAAGCAGCCCCAGCATTTT CAWSAQGKQPQHF
TRBJ1-4 TRBV19 TRBD1 - TGTGCCAGTAGTGTGACAGGGCTTAATGAAAAACTGTTTTTT CASSVTGLNEKLFF
TRBJ1-5 TRBV10-3 - - TGTGCCACCCAAGTAGCCGGGGTGAATCAGCCCCAGCATTTT CATQVAGVNQPQHF
TRBJ2-2 TRBV4-1 TRBD2 - TGCGCCAGCAGCCAAGGGCTTCTAGCGGGAGACACCGGGGAGCTGTTTTTT CASSQGLLAGDTGELFF
TRBJ2-4 TRBV4-3 - few TGCGCCAGCAGCCAGGACTGGGGTGGGTTAGCCAAAAACATTCAGTACTTC CASSQDWGGLAKNIQYF
TRBJ1-2 TRBV29-1 - - TGCAGCGTTGGAGGGCAGAACTATGGCTACACCTTC CSVGGQNYGYTF
TRBJ1-5 TRBV5-6 - - TGTGCCAGCAGCTTGTACAGTCAGCCCCAGCATTTT CASSLYSQPQHF
TRBJ1-2 TRBV7-9 - - TGTGCCAGCAGCTTAATGGATCGGGACAAGAGCTACACCTTC CASSLMDRDKSYTF
TRBJ2-3 TRBV27 TRBD1 once TGTGCCAGCAGTCCCGGGACAGGGGTCACAGATACGCAGTATTTT CASSPGTGVTDTQYF
TRBJ1-4 TRBV30 - - TGTGCCTGGAGTCCCGCCGGGTTGAGTGAAAAACTGTTTTTT CAWSPAGLSEKLFF
TRBJ2-7 TRBV3-1/TRBV3-2 TRBD2 - TGTGCCAGCAGCCAAGGGACTAGCGGGGGGGTCTACGAGCAGTACTTC CASSQGTSGGVYEQYF
TRBJ2-3 TRBV7-6 TRBD2 - TGTGCCAGCAGCTTAGTTTCGGGGGGGTATGGCACAGATACGCAGTATTTT CASSLVSGGYGTDTQYF
TRBJ2-7 TRBV7-2 - once TGTGCCAGCAGCTTACGCCCCACTAGCTCCTACGAGCAGTACTTC CASSLRPTSSYEQYF
TRBJ1-4 TRBV5-1 TRBD1 - TGCGCCAGCAGCTTGCAGGGGGGTGCTAATGAAAAACTGTTTTTT CASSLQGGANEKLFF
TRBJ2-7 TRBV19 TRBD1 - TGTGCCAGTAGTATCGGGGACAGGGGGTTGTACGAGCAGTACTTC CASSIGDRGLYEQYF